This T cell receptor (beta chain) was sequenced for a study of CD8+ T cells in alopecia areata. As the sequencing template, cDNA was produced by extracting RNA and reverse transcribing it. The assay was immunoSEQ multiplex PCR, and TCRdb's table has in-frame clones only and misses some. The top ten clones hold 11% of a sample with 85,000 to 110,000 clones, about nine tenths of them seen once. As to treatment: oral pan-JAK inhibitor, 5-10 mg twice daily. Germline V CDR1 and CDR2: PRHDT, FYEKMQ (reference sequence). This CDR3 region has 13 residues. After removal of 8 bases from V and 6 bases from J, the junction contained 10 bases not matched to a gene.

The V and J genes are TRBV13 and TRBJ2-7; 7 nucleotides agree with TRBD1. Sequencing was performed on CD8+ T cells sorted from blood, taken between weeks 30 and 35, from a patient treated with tofacitinib. This TCR came from a human donor with alopecia areata. In DNA, the CDR3 is TGTGCCAGCGCTACAGGGGCAGCTACCGAGCAGTACTTC. Encoded protein: CASATGAATEQYF.